The clone carrying this TCR beta chain was recorded once. What it binds is unknown. This sample stems from a study of T cell responses to AZD1222 COVID-19 vaccine. This CDR3 spans 16 amino acids. Germline CDR1 is SGDLS and CDR2 is YYNGEE. V lost 2 bases and J lost 8, with 17 bases in between. Clones were read by immunoSEQ multiplex PCR, and TCRdb kept only the in-frame ones, dropping some. Here the sample spans more than 95,000 clones, about 89% being singletons. Notes on the study in general: The peak T cell response came first, and repertoires were sampled only after it. Only a handful of people who got AZD1222 tested seropositive at baseline.

The sequence was obtained from an adult in good health. Specimen: peripheral blood, collected on day 0 of MenACWY control vaccination. The chain combines TRBV9 with TRBJ1-6; D gene uncertain. For the CDR3, the DNA is TGTGCCAGCAGCGTGGGGAGAGAGCTTGTGGATTCACCCCTCCACTTT. Its translation: CASSVGRELVDSPLHF.